This TCR beta chain was retrieved from a study of control samples from healthy donors and cancer patients. The CDR3 runs to 16 residues. Germline CDR1 SGHRS, CDR2 YFSETQ. Trimming removed 4 bases from V and 3 bases from J, with 16 bases in between. The assay was immunoSEQ multiplex PCR, and TCRdb's table has in-frame clones only and misses some. In the table there are 91,000 or so clones, 91% of which are singletons. This clonotype originated in a woman aged 25 to 39 in good health. The chain couples TRBV5-1 to TRBJ2-2; D may be TRBD1 (6 bases). Specimen: blood. CDR3 loop: CASSPVTGSDTGELFF. The DNA for the CDR3 is TGCGCCAGCAGCCCGGTTACAGGGTCGGACACCGGGGAGCTGTTTTTT.